This T cell receptor beta chain was sequenced for a study of tumor-infiltrating lymphocytes in localized non-small cell lung cancer. Profiled with immunoSEQ multiplex PCR; TCRdb holds only in-frame clones, not every one. The data contain some 9,300 clones, 70% to 80% of them singletons. This clonotype was obtained from a human donor with non-small cell lung cancer. The sequenced material came from lung tumor tissue.

The chain's CDR3 is CASSSRGQETQYF. CDR3 DNA: TGCGCCAGCAGCTCGAGGGGCCAAGAGACCCAGTACTTC. This chain links TRBV5-1 with TRBJ2-5; D assignment may be TRBD1 or TRBD2 (5 bases each). Per the germline V gene, CDR1 is SGHRS and CDR2 is YFSETQ. This CDR3 is 13 amino acids long. V lost 3 bases to trimming and J lost 1 base, with 7 bases between them.